This TCR beta chain was recovered during a study of lung T cells in sarcoidosis with Löfgren's syndrome. The V end lost 2 bases, the J end lost 6 bases, and 14 bases lay between the germline ends. Per the germline V gene, CDR1 is LGHNA and CDR2 is YNFKEQ. The CDR3 totals 15 residues. This clonotype was detected many times. TCRdb reprocessed the reads with MiXCR, giving one entry per CDR3 protein. The sample consists of just under 20,000 distinct CDR3 sequences, roughly 22% of them appearing once. The sample comprised CD4+ T cells from PBMCs. J is TRBJ1-5 and V is TRBV4-2; D uncertain. The sequence was obtained from a human donor with sarcoidosis (Löfgren's syndrome or another form), or a control subject (not recorded which). CDR3 in amino acids: CASSQIGSRPQPQHF. The CDR3 DNA follows: TGTGCCAGCAGCCAAATAGGGAGTCGGCCTCAGCCCCAGCATTTT.